This T cell receptor (beta chain) was identified in a study of cytomegalovirus exposure and HLA in healthy donors. Looking at the study overall: Some 91 million unique TCRs from HLA-typed donors were held in an early release of data.

Study-level points and caveats: Being indistinguishable, some V segments were excluded, TRBV6-2 and TRBV6-3 among them. The study labeled more than 150 TCR beta chains cytomegalovirus-associated.

Nominal health characterized the donors when sampled, though unrecorded immune exposures were likely. V lost 4 bases to trimming and J lost 13 bases, with 23 bases between them. CDR1 and CDR2 from the germline V gene are SNHLY and FYNNEI. The CDR3 has 15 amino acids. Concerning this clone itself: Its antigen is still unknown.

Primers included in the PCR were 60 Vbeta and 13 Jbeta primers. The protocol was immunoSEQ multiplex PCR, while the TCRdb copy is restricted to in-frame clones and leaves out a portion. Among about 120,000 clones listed, roughly 79% were seen once. This chain links TRBV2 with TRBJ2-1; D is perhaps TRBD2 (5 bases). Sequencing input: PBMCs. The sequence was obtained from a woman aged 40 to 50 in good health and CMV-seronegative. The CDR3 here is CASSGVAGAAPRQFF. CDR3 nucleotides: TGTGCCAGCAGTGGGGTGGCGGGCGCAGCCCCTCGACAGTTCTTC.